Presented here are 30 T cell receptor beta chains from one specimen sequenced in a study of T cells in Graves' hyperthyroidism and ophthalmopathy. The investigators amplified TCR beta CDR3 regions from RNA transcripts. The study used the HTBI primer set for a first-round RT-PCR of the TCR CDR3. TCRdb called the multiplex PCR reads again in MiXCR, with one record for every CDR3 protein. The sample holds approximately 640,000 distinct CDR3 sequences, around 15% seen once. Sequenced input: blood. The receptors were sampled from a woman between 25 and 40 years old with Graves' hyperthyroidism.

This clonotype was detected many times. The chain recombines TRBV2 with TRBJ2-5, with 14 bases fitting TRBD2. Trimming took 2 bases from V and 5 from J; bases not matched to a gene: 10. In germline, CDR1 is SNHLY, CDR2 FYNNEI. The CDR3 totals 18 residues. In DNA form, the CDR3 reads TGTGCCAGCAGTGAAACCCGGGGACTAGCGGGAGTAGGTGAGACCCAGTACTTC. Translation gives CASSETRGLAGVGETQYF.

Only a few counts were recorded for this clonotype. This may be a read error: a much more frequent sequence differs by one nucleotide. The chain joins TRBV20-1 to TRBJ1-1; no reliable D call. V was shortened by 3 bases and J by 3 bases, with 11 bases between the two germline ends. The CDR3 is 13 residues long. Germline V CDR1 and CDR2: DFQATT, SNEGSKA (reference sequence). CDR3 DNA sequence: TGCAGTGCTAGGGAGGACCCGGACACTGAAGCTTTCTTT. Protein product: CSAREDPDTEAFF.

This clonotype was counted many times. The chain has TRBV28 and TRBJ1-5; D is perhaps TRBD1 (5 bases). Trimming took 1 base from V and 7 from J, leaving 14 bases between them. The CDR3 sequence is 15 residues long. Germline lookup yields CDR1 MDHEN and CDR2 SYDVKM. CDR3 protein: CASSLSGGARQPQHF. CDR3 DNA sequence: TGTGCCAGCAGTTTATCAGGAGGGGCGAGGCAGCCCCAGCATTTT.

This clonotype was counted at least ten times. The V call is TRBV7-2, the J call TRBJ2-7, with 11 bases aligning to TRBD2. Per germline, CDR1 SGHTA and CDR2 FQGNSA. The CDR3 has 14 residues. J gave up 7 bases and V 1 base, and 3 bases lay outside the gene matches. In DNA form, the CDR3 reads TGTGCCAGCAGCTTAGGACTAGCGGGAAAGGAGCAGTACTTC. This translates into CASSLGLAGKEQYF. Full variable domain (remainder filled in from reference TRBV7-2 and TRBJ2-7): GAGVSQSPSNKVTEKGKDVELRCDPISGHTALYWYRQSLGQGLEFLIYFQGNSAPDKSGLPSDRFSAERTGGSVSTLTIQRTQQEDSAVYLCASSLGLAGKEQYFGPGTRLTVT.

This clonotype has at least ten counts. This rearrangement joins TRBV28 to TRBJ2-1, with TRBD2 as a possible D gene (6 bases). The length of the CDR3 is 14 residues. Trimming removed 2 bases at V and 4 bases at J, with 9 bases between. Per germline, CDR1 MDHEN and CDR2 SYDVKM. DNA for the CDR3: TGTGCCAGCAGTTTACCTAGCGCTTACAATGAGCAGTTCTTC. Protein: CASSLPSAYNEQFF.

Ten or more counts support this clonotype. The rearrangement joins TRBV7-2 to TRBJ2-7, with 10 bases that match TRBD1. The CDR3 contains 14 residues. The trim removed 3 bases at V and 4 bases at J, leaving 3 bases unmatched. Germline V gene sequence: CDR1 SGHTA, CDR2 FQGNSA. The CDR3 DNA sequence: TGTGCCAGCAGCTTTGACAGGGGGCTGTACGAGCAGTACTTC. The encoded protein is CASSFDRGLYEQYF.

Many counts were recorded for this clonotype. The chain employs TRBV19 and TRBJ1-5; the D is unclear. Germline values: CDR1 LNHDA, CDR2 SQIVND (reference sequence). Trimming pared 3 bases from V and 5 bases from J, leaving 5 bases between. The CDR3 runs to 12 residues. CDR3 in amino acids: CASSIGDQPQHF. The CDR3, as DNA: TGTGCCAGTAGTATCGGGGATCAGCCCCAGCATTTT. The full variable domain, in which reference TRBV19 and TRBJ1-5 provide the parts outside the CDR3, is DGGITQSPKYLFRKEGQNVTLSCEQNLNHDAMYWYRQDPGQGLRLIYYSQIVNDFQKGDIAEGYSVSREKKESFPLTVTSAQKNPTAFYLCASSIGDQPQHFGDGTRLSIL.

This chain joins TRBV12-3 or TRBV12-4 and TRBJ2-1, with a possible D match to TRBD2 (5 bases). CDR3 length: 14 residues. With 5 bases removed from V and 2 bases from J, the gap between germline ends came to 10 bases. The CDR3 loop is CASSPEEAYNEQFF. As DNA, the CDR3 is TGTGCCAGCAGTCCCGAGGAGGCCTACAATGAGCAGTTCTTC.

This clonotype was detected ten times or more. The chain joins TRBV11-2 to TRBJ1-2; D is ambiguous. Germline CDR1 SGHAT, CDR2 FQNNGV. The V and J ends lost 5 bases and 3 bases respectively, with 10 bases between them. The length of the CDR3 is 13 residues. CDR3 in DNA: TGTGCCAGCAGCACCCACACAGACTATGGCTACACCTTC. Residues: CASSTHTDYGYTF. Filled out from reference TRBV11-2 and TRBJ1-2, the complete variable domain reads EAGVAQSPRYKIIEKRQSVAFWCNPISGHATLYWYQQILGQGPKLLIQFQNNGVVDDSQLPKDRFSAERLKGVDSTLKIQPAKLEDSAVYLCASSTHTDYGYTFGSGTRLTVV.

This chain uses TRBV20-1 with TRBJ2-2; 9 bases agree with TRBD2. CDR1 and CDR2 from the germline V gene are DFQATT and SNEGSKA (reference sequence). There are 17 residues in the CDR3. After removal of 0 bases from V and 2 bases from J, the junction contained 7 bases not matched to a gene. This chain's CDR3 is CSARDLASGTNTGELFF. In DNA form, the CDR3 reads TGCAGTGCTAGAGATCTGGCTAGCGGGACTAACACCGGGGAGCTGTTTTTT.

A few counts support this clonotype. V gene TRBV27 combines with J gene TRBJ2-2; D uncertain. Germline assignment: CDR1 MNHEY and CDR2 SMNVEV (reference sequence). The V gene lost 3 bases and the J gene lost 0 bases, with 11 bases spanning the gap. The CDR3 length is 16 residues. The DNA for the CDR3 is TGTGCCAGCAGTTTTTTCCCTACTTCGAACACCGGGGAGCTGTTTTTT. The encoded protein is CASSFFPTSNTGELFF.

The chain recombines TRBV10-3 with TRBJ2-2; 10 nucleotides line up with TRBD2. The CDR3 runs to 17 residues. V shed 3 bases, J shed 5 bases, and the junction held 9 bases outside the gene matches. CDR1 and CDR2 (germline): ENHRY, SYGVKD. The CDR3 sequence: CAISDPSGSEVTGELFF. CDR3 sequence (DNA): TGTGCCATCAGTGACCCTAGCGGGAGTGAAGTAACCGGGGAGCTGTTTTTT.

The chain recombines TRBV12-3 or TRBV12-4 with TRBJ1-5; TRBD1 is a possible D gene (6 bases). The V and J ends lost 7 bases and 4 bases respectively, with 17 bases between them. The CDR3 totals 15 residues. CDR3 in DNA: TGTGCCAGCAAGGAGGGGGGGCTGGGTAATCAGCCCCAGCATTTT. The encoded protein is CASKEGGLGNQPQHF.

This clonotype was seen many times. V gene TRBV20-1 combines with J gene TRBJ2-2; D unclear. The germline V gene has CDR1 DFQATT and CDR2 SNEGSKA (reference sequence). The CDR3 runs 14 residues. V was clipped by 1 base and J by 1 base, with 7 bases between them. In DNA form, the CDR3 reads TGCAGTGCTAGAGGGACCCAGAACACCGGGGAGCTGTTTTTT. Encoded protein: CSARGTQNTGELFF.

This clonotype was seen more than once but under ten times. The V and J genes are TRBV19 and TRBJ1-5; D gene ambiguous. CDR1 is LNHDA, CDR2 SQIVND, per germline (reference sequence). This CDR3 has 14 amino acids. V lost 10 bases, J lost 7 bases, and 20 bases lay in between. CDR3 loop: CAINGTSGWQPQHF. Here the CDR3 DNA reads TGTGCCATCAATGGAACGTCGGGGTGGCAGCCCCAGCATTTT.

This clonotype was recorded a few times. This rearrangement joins TRBV4-1 to TRBJ2-7; D gene uncertain. This CDR3 spans 13 amino acids. The V end was cut by 1 base, the J end by 2 bases, with 6 bases between. CDR1 and CDR2 from the germline V gene are MGHRA and YSYEKL. The CDR3 bases are TGCGCCAGCAGCCAAGTCGACGCCTACGAGCAGTACTTC. Translated, it gives CASSQVDAYEQYF.

This clonotype appeared a few times. The chain employs TRBV19 and TRBJ2-7, with TRBD2 matching 15 bases. Germline values: CDR1 LNHDA, CDR2 SQIVND (reference sequence). The CDR3 is 17 residues long. After removal of 7 bases from V and 1 base from J, the junction contained 8 bases not matched to a gene. Here the CDR3 reads CASNQGLAGGSSYEQYF. The CDR3 coding sequence is TGTGCCAGTAACCAGGGACTAGCGGGAGGATCATCCTACGAGCAGTACTTC. Looking up the rest from reference TRBV19 and TRBJ2-7 gives the full variable domain: DGGITQSPKYLFRKEGQNVTLSCEQNLNHDAMYWYRQDPGQGLRLIYYSQIVNDFQKGDIAEGYSVSREKKESFPLTVTSAQKNPTAFYLCASNQGLAGGSSYEQYFGPGTRLTVT.

In its sample, this clonotype was seen a few times. The CDR3 region has the DNA TGTGCCAGCAGCGCCGGAGGGACGAATGAAAAACTGTTTTTT. This encodes CASSAGGTNEKLFF. The rearrangement joins TRBV6-5 to TRBJ1-4, with TRBD1 as a possible D gene (5 bases). The V and J ends lost 6 bases and 5 bases respectively, with 13 bases between them. CDR1 is MNHEY, CDR2 SVGAGI, per germline. The CDR3 runs to 14 residues.

This clonotype came up a few times. This chain joins TRBV10-3 and TRBJ2-6; 14 bases map to TRBD2. The CDR3 covers 17 residues. Per germline, CDR1 ENHRY and CDR2 SYGVKD. V lost 4 bases, J lost 4 bases, and 3 bases stayed unmatched. The CDR3 loop is CAISGTSGGQGANVLTF. Here the CDR3 DNA reads TGTGCCATCAGTGGGACTAGCGGGGGGCAAGGGGCCAACGTCCTGACTTTC.

The rearrangement uses TRBV20-1 and TRBJ2-3; 11 bases map to TRBD2. V shed 2 bases, J shed 6 bases, and the junction held 10 bases outside the gene matches. This CDR3 contains 16 residues. The germline V gene has CDR1 DFQATT and CDR2 SNEGSKA (reference sequence). The CDR3 region is CSARLTSGSTMDTQYF. CDR3 coding DNA: TGCAGTGCTAGACTAACTAGCGGGAGTACCATGGATACGCAGTATTTT.

About this clonotype itself: This may be a read error: a much more frequent sequence differs by one nucleotide. The chain uses TRBV30 and TRBJ2-5; 7 bases match TRBD1. Per germline, CDR1 GTSNPN and CDR2 SVGIG (reference sequence). This CDR3 is built from 12 residues. The CDR3 DNA reads TGTGCCGGGAGAAGGACAGGAGAGACCCAGTACTTC. It codes for CAGRRTGETQYF.

This clonotype was counted between two and nine times. The CDR3 DNA reads as TGTGCCAGCAGCTTAGCGCGGGAGGGTCGCACCGGGGAGCTGTTTTTT. Translating it yields CASSLAREGRTGELFF. This rearrangement joins TRBV7-9 to TRBJ2-2; TRBD2 aligns across 9 bases. This CDR3 contains 16 residues. V shed 0 bases, J shed 4 bases, and the junction held 3 bases outside the gene matches. In germline, CDR1 is SEHNR, CDR2 FQNEAQ (reference sequence).

This clonotype was observed a few times. The V call is TRBV7-9, the J call TRBJ1-2; no clear D gene. Trimming took off 1 base at V and 7 bases at J, with 4 bases between the two ends. CDR3 length: 11 residues. The V gene's germline CDR1 is SEHNR and CDR2 FQNEAQ (reference sequence). CDR3 amino acids: CASSLDRGYTF. For the CDR3, the DNA is TGTGCCAGCAGCTTAGATCGTGGCTACACCTTC.

This clonotype has ten or more counts. The chain joins TRBV2 to TRBJ2-7; D uncertain. V lost 0 bases and J 3 bases, leaving 9 bases between the germline ends. The CDR3 runs 14 residues. Germline V gives CDR1 SNHLY, CDR2 FYNNEI. The CDR3 DNA reads TGTGCCAGCAGTGAAGCCAGCGAGCTCTACGAGCAGTACTTC. This codes for CASSEASELYEQYF.

The chain recombines TRBV7-9 with TRBJ2-3; D tentatively reads TRBD1 or TRBD2 (5 bases each). Germline CDR1 SEHNR, CDR2 FQNEAQ (reference sequence). V lost 5 bases, J lost 7 bases, and 10 bases lay in between. The length of the CDR3 is 12 residues. The CDR3 DNA follows: TGTGCCAGCAGCGGGACCTCCTATACGCAGTATTTT. This translates into CASSGTSYTQYF. The full variable domain, in which reference TRBV7-9 and TRBJ2-3 provide the parts outside the CDR3, is DTGVSQNPRHKITKRGQNVTFRCDPISEHNRLYWYRQTLGQGPEFLTYFQNEAQLEKSRLLSDRFSAERPKGSFSTLEIQRTEQGDSAMYLCASSGTSYTQYFGPGTRLTVL.

This clonotype was found many times. The chain couples TRBV2 to TRBJ2-1; 8 bases map to TRBD2. This CDR3 comprises 18 residues. CDR1 is SNHLY and CDR2 is FYNNEI in the germline V gene. Losses at the gene ends were 6 bases for V and 7 bases for J; bases not matched to a gene: 20. CDR3 sequence reads: CASSTSSGGGAGENEQFF. Here the CDR3 DNA reads TGTGCCAGCAGCACTTCCTCCGGCGGAGGAGCGGGAGAAAATGAGCAGTTCTTC.

This sequence joins TRBV5-4 and TRBJ2-1, with 9 bases lining up with TRBD1. With 4 bases clipped from V and 8 bases from J, the junction kept 10 bases outside the gene matches. Germline V gene data show CDR1 as SGHNT and CDR2 as YYREEE (reference sequence). The CDR3 covers 15 residues. The CDR3 here is CASSRGVGTGYEQFF. The CDR3 nucleotides are TGTGCCAGCAGCCGTGGGGTAGGGACAGGGTATGAGCAGTTCTTC. The full variable domain, its missing parts supplied by reference TRBV5-4 and TRBJ2-1, is ETGVTQSPTHLIKTRGQQVTLRCSSQSGHNTVSWYQQALGQGPQFIFQYYREEENGRGNFPPRFSGLQFPNYSSELNVNALELDDSALYLCASSRGVGTGYEQFFGPGTRLTVL.

V usage is TRBV12-3 or TRBV12-4 and J usage is TRBJ2-3; D is undetermined. This CDR3 has 12 residues. Trimming removed 6 bases at V and 2 bases at J, with 6 bases between. The CDR3 sequence: CASRANTDTQYF. CDR3 DNA: TGTGCCAGCAGGGCTAACACAGATACGCAGTATTTT.

V and J are TRBV10-3 and TRBJ1-1; 10 nucleotides line up with TRBD1. V was pared by 8 bases and J by 3 bases, with 6 bases of the junction left unmatched. This CDR3 region has 14 residues. CDR1 and CDR2 (germline): ENHRY, SYGVKD. CDR3 residues: CAIAWDRGYTEAFF. Here the CDR3 DNA reads TGTGCCATCGCTTGGGACAGGGGATACACTGAAGCTTTCTTT.

This clonotype was observed a handful of times. A much larger clone differs from this one at a single base, so this may be a read error. V and J are TRBV3-1 and TRBJ2-7; the D gene is possibly TRBD1 (5 bases). V was pared by 5 bases and J by 2 bases, with 13 bases between. Germline-derived CDR1 and CDR2 are LGHDT and YNNKEL (reference sequence). CDR3 size: 14 residues. CDR3: CASSSRQIAYEQYF. CDR3 sequence (DNA): TGTGCCAGCAGCTCCCGACAGATCGCCTACGAGCAGTACTTC.